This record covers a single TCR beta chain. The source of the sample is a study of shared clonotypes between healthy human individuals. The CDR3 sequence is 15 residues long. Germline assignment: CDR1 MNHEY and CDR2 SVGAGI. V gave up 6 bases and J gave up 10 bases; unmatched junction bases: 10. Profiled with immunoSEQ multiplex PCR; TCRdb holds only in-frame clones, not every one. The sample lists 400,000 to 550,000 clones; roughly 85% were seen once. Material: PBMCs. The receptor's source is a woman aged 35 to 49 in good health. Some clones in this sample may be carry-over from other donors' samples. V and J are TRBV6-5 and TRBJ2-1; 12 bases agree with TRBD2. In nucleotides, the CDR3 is TGTGCCAGCAGCCGGACTAGCGGGACCAAACTCGAGCAGTTCTTC. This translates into CASSRTSGTKLEQFF.